This T cell receptor beta chain was obtained from a study of PD-1 blockade in classical Hodgkin lymphoma. TCRdb's copy holds only in-frame clones and misses some; the assay was immunoSEQ multiplex PCR. In the table there are 25,000 to 35,000 clones, around 80% of which are singletons. Germline CDR1 reads SGHKS; CDR2 reads YYEKEE (reference sequence). This CDR3 spans 19 amino acids. V lost 0 bases and J 4 bases, leaving 24 bases between the germline ends. Time point of the sample: cycle 4 day 1 (C4D1), after six to seven weeks of nivolumab. All patients experienced relapse after autologous stem cell transplantation, and brentuximab vedotin exposure was variable. Magnetic negative selection of thawed PBMCs was the method by which CD4+ T cells were purified.

The sequencing used CD4+ T cells from blood, collected before the fourth cycle of nivolumab. The rearrangement joins TRBV5-5 to TRBJ2-3; TRBD2 might be the D (6 bases). The TCR comes from a human donor with classical Hodgkin lymphoma. The CDR3 protein is CASSLEIGYGGSRADTQYF. The CDR3 DNA is TGTGCCAGCAGCTTGGAGATAGGGTACGGGGGTTCAAGGGCAGATACGCAGTATTTT.